The 6 T cell receptor beta chains reported below all come from one sample, sequenced in a study of control samples from healthy donors and cancer patients. TCRdb's copy holds only in-frame clones and misses some; the assay was immunoSEQ multiplex PCR. The table has around 70,000 clones, roughly 89% seen once; the top ten hold about 9.9%. Sequenced: PBMCs. Receptors originate from a woman aged 45 to 65 with colorectal cancer.

This chain uses TRBV19 with TRBJ2-1; D unresolved. CDR1 LNHDA and CDR2 SQIVND come from the germline V gene (reference sequence). The length of the CDR3 is 15 residues. V gave up 5 bases and J gave up 7 bases, with 18 bases separating them. The DNA for the CDR3 is TGTGCCAGTAGTCGACCAGGCGGTCCGACGAATGAGCAGTTCTTC. Amino acid sequence: CASSRPGGPTNEQFF.

The gene calls are TRBV6-5 and TRBJ1-5; no definite D call. This CDR3 is 15 amino acids long. Germline CDR1 reads MNHEY; CDR2 reads SVGAGI. V shed 0 bases and J shed 3 bases, with 9 bases lying between them. The CDR3 region is CASSYSSQNNQPQHF. CDR3 sequence (DNA): TGTGCCAGCAGTTACTCCAGTCAGAACAATCAGCCCCAGCATTTT.

The chain is built from TRBV28 and TRBJ1-6; TRBD1 matches at 10 bases. Germline assignment: CDR1 MDHEN and CDR2 SYDVKM. After removal of 3 bases from V and 5 bases from J, the junction contained 4 bases not matched to a gene. The CDR3 extends over 16 amino acids. The CDR3 is CASSFSGTGDNSPLHF. CDR3 nucleotides: TGTGCCAGCAGTTTTTCCGGGACAGGGGATAATTCACCCCTCCACTTT.

The genes are TRBV21-1 and TRBJ2-3; the table names TRBD2, a call not compared with the DNA. TRBV21-1 constitutes a pseudogene. This CDR3 region has 16 residues. DNA of the CDR3: TGTGCCAGCAGCCCCAACGGGGGGGCGTTCGCAGATACGCAGTATTTT. Its translation is CASSPNGGAFADTQYF.

This rearrangement joins TRBV5-1 to TRBJ2-1, with 13 bases identical to TRBD2. Germline trimming cut 3 bases from V and 6 bases from J; bases unmatched to any gene: 6. Germline CDR1 reads SGHRS; CDR2 reads YFSETQ. CDR3 size: 16 residues. This CDR3 reads CASSSPGLAGSNEQFF. The CDR3 coding sequence is TGCGCCAGCAGCTCTCCGGGACTAGCGGGGAGCAATGAGCAGTTCTTC.

V and J are TRBV18 and TRBJ1-3; 8 nucleotides match TRBD1. Germline values: CDR1 KGHSH, CDR2 LQKENI. The CDR3 is made up of 16 amino acids. The ends lost 6 bases at V and 0 bases at J; junction bases unmatched: 7. The CDR3 coding sequence is TGTGCCAGCTCGGAATCCGGGACAGGCTCTGGAAACACCATATATTTT. Its protein is CASSESGTGSGNTIYF.